The 3 T cell receptor beta chains listed next were all sequenced from one sample in a study of technical replicates of blood from a handful of donors (TCRdb year 2017). Library generation was performed with the immunoSEQ multiplex PCR assay. Drawn from immuneACCESS, this table holds only the in-frame rearrangements with V and J called that TCRdb kept. Clones are partly lost; checked studies trace under half to an unresolved V gene and leave the rest unexplained. The sample table contains 85,000 or so clones; only one count was recorded for around 94% of them. Less than 0.3% of the sample lies in the top ten. The sequencing sample was made of T cells isolated from PBMCs. These receptor sequences come from a human donor in good health.

A single count supports this clone. The J gene is TRBJ2-7, the V gene TRBV5-1; 11 nucleotides agree with TRBD2. The junction had 8 bases not matched to a gene; V was cut back by 1 base and J by 2 bases. The CDR3 sequence is 17 residues long. Germline loops: CDR1 SGHRS, CDR2 YFSETQ. CDR3 DNA: TGCGCCAGCAGCTTGCAGGGACTAGCGGACCAAACCTACGAGCAGTACTTC. Translated: CASSLQGLADQTYEQYF.

This clone was observed a few times. This chain uses TRBV10-3 with TRBJ2-1; 9 bases align to TRBD2. Looked up from germline, CDR1 is ENHRY and CDR2 is SYGVKD. V dropped 6 bases and J dropped 9; count of bases not matched to a gene: 9. The CDR3 runs to 14 residues. This chain's CDR3 is CAIRLAGESAEQFF. CDR3 DNA sequence: TGTGCCATCAGGTTAGCGGGAGAAAGCGCTGAGCAGTTCTTC.

CDR3 protein: CASSPYNEQFF. DNA for the CDR3: TGTGCCAGCAGTCCGTACAATGAGCAGTTCTTC. The chain joins TRBV6-6 to TRBJ2-1; no clear D gene. Between the trimmed V and J ends, which lost 5 bases and 4 bases, there was a span of 3 bases. Looked up from germline, CDR1 is MNHNY and CDR2 is SVGAGI (reference sequence). This CDR3 comprises 11 residues.